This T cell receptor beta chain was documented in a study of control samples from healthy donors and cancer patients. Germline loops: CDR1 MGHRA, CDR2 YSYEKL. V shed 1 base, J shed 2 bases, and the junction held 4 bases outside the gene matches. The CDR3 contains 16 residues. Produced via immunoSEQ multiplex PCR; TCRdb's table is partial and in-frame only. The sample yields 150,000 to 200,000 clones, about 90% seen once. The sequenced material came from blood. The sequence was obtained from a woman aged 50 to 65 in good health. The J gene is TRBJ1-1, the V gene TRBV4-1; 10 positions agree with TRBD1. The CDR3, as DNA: TGCGCCAGCAGCCAAGCGGACAGGGGGGGAAACACTGAAGCTTTCTTT. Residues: CASSQADRGGNTEAFF.